This T cell receptor (beta chain) came from a study of T cell responses to AZD1222 COVID-19 vaccine. Deletions cut 2 bases from V and 6 bases from J, with 11 bases between. The CDR3 is made up of 13 amino acids. CDR1 and CDR2 from the germline V gene are SGHNT and YYREEE (reference sequence). Profiled with immunoSEQ multiplex PCR; TCRdb holds only in-frame clones, not every one. The sample yields around 100,000 clones, roughly 91% seen once. The chain has TRBV5-4 and TRBJ2-5; D is uncertain. This receptor was obtained from an adult in good health. Sequencing was performed on peripheral blood, taken on day 0 of AZD1222 vaccination. CDR3 protein: CASSLALEKTQYF. The CDR3 DNA is TGTGCCAGCAGCTTAGCCTTGGAGAAGACCCAGTACTTC.